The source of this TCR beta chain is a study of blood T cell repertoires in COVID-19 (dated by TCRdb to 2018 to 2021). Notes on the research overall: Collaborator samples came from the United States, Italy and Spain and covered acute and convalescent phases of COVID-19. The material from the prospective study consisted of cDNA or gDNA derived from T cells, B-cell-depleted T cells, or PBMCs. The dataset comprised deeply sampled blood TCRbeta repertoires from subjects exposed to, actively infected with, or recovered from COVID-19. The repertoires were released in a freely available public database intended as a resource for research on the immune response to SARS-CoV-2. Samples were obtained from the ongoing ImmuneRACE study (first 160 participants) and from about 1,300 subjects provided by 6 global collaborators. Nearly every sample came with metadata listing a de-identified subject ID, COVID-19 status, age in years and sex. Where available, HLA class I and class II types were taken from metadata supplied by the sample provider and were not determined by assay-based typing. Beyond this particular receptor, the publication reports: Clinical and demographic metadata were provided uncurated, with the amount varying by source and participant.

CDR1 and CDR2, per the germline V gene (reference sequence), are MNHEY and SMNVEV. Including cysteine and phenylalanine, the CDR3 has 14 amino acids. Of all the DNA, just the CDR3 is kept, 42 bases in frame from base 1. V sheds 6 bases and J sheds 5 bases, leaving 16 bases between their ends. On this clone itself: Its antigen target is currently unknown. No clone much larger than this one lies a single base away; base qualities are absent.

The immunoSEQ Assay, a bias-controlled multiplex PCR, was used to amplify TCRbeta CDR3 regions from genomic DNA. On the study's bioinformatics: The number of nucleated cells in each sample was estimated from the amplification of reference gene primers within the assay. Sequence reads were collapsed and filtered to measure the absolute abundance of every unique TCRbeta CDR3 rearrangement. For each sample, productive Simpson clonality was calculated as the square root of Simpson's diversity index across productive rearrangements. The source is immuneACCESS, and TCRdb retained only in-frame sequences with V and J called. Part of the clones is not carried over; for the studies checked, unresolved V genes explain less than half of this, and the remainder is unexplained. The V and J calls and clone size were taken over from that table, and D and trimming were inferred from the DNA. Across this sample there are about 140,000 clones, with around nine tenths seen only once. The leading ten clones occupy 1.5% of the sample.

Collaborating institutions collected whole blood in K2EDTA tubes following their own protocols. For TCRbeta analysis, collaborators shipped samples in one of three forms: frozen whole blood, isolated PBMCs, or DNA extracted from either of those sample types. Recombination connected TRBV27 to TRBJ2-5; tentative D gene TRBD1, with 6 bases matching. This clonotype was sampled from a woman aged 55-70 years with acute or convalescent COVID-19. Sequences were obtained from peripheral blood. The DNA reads TGTGCCAGCAGCACATCACAGGGCGTCGAGACCCAGTACTTC. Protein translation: CASSTSQGVETQYF.